The 8 T cell receptor beta chains given below trace back to one sample, sequenced in a study of early T cells in non-severe SARS-CoV-2 infection. TCRdb re-analysed the 5' RACE reads in MiXCR, keeping a single row per CDR3 protein. The profile shows some 73,000 distinct CDR3 sequences, around 12% of them singletons. The sample taken for sequencing was whole blood. These receptors came from an adult who was a healthcare worker with PCR-confirmed SARS-CoV-2 infection or an uninfected control (not recorded which).

A few counts support this clonotype. The V gene is TRBV7-9, the J gene TRBJ1-1; D unclear. Germline CDR1 SEHNR, CDR2 FQNEAQ (reference sequence). This CDR3 has 13 amino acids. V dropped 6 bases and J dropped 1 base, with 9 bases sitting between them. The DNA of the CDR3 is TGTGCCAGCAGTGGACTCCCGAACACTGAAGCTTTCTTT. Translation: CASSGLPNTEAFF.

The chain has TRBV21-1 and TRBJ1-1; TRBD1, as called in the table, went unchecked against the DNA. TRBV21-1 is flagged as a pseudogene. The CDR3 extends over 15 amino acids. CDR3 nucleotide sequence: TGTGCCAGCAGCAAAGCGCACAGGTTGTACACTGAAGCTTTCTTT. Encoded protein: CASSKAHRLYTEAFF.

This clonotype was found a few times. The gene calls are TRBV9 and TRBJ2-7; D unresolved. The CDR3 runs to 15 residues. Germline CDR1 SGDLS, CDR2 YYNGEE. Between the trimmed V and J ends, which lost 4 bases and 2 bases, there was a span of 16 bases. CDR3 sequence reads: CASSSSPQRAYEQYF. CDR3 DNA sequence: TGTGCCAGCAGCTCGTCACCCCAGCGAGCCTACGAGCAGTACTTC.

In its sample, this clonotype was seen a few times. The V call is TRBV5-4, the J call TRBJ2-2, with 8 nucleotides matching TRBD1. Germline loops: CDR1 SGHNT, CDR2 YYREEE (reference sequence). V gave up 5 bases and J gave up 5 bases; unmatched junction bases: 8. This CDR3 comprises 15 residues. In DNA form, the CDR3 reads TGTGCCAGCAGTTCCGGACAGGGTTTAACCGGGGAGCTGTTTTTT. Amino acids: CASSSGQGLTGELFF.

This clonotype was seen a few times. The rearrangement uses TRBV5-4 and TRBJ2-1, with D possibly being TRBD2 (6 bases). The CDR3 consists of 15 residues. V lost 4 bases and J lost 2, with 13 bases in between. The germline CDR1 and CDR2 sequences are SGHNT and YYREEE (reference sequence). CDR3 sequence: CASSPAGGTYNEQFF. CDR3 nucleotides: TGTGCCAGCAGCCCGGCCGGCGGGACCTACAATGAGCAGTTCTTC.

The chain couples TRBV29-1 to TRBJ1-1, with D hard to call. Trimming left V 5 bases short and J 0 bases short, with 10 bases between. Germline lookup yields CDR1 SQVTM and CDR2 ANQGSEA. The CDR3 length is 13 residues. In nucleotides, the CDR3 is TGCAGCGTTAGGCACAGAATGAACACTGAAGCTTTCTTT. Its protein product is CSVRHRMNTEAFF.

The chain has TRBV9 and TRBJ1-6; D is perhaps TRBD1 (6 bases). CDR1 is SGDLS, CDR2 YYNGEE, per germline. V was cut by 4 bases and J by 7 bases, with 12 bases left in between. The CDR3 consists of 14 residues. CDR3 region: CASSSRTDNSPLHF. The CDR3 bases are TGTGCCAGCAGCTCCCGGACAGACAATTCACCCCTCCACTTT.

The chain joins TRBV2 to TRBJ1-1; 7 bases map to TRBD1. Germline loops: CDR1 SNHLY, CDR2 FYNNEI. J was trimmed by 2 bases and V by 10 bases; bases with no gene match: 7. The CDR3 length is 13 residues. The CDR3 DNA follows: TGTGCCACAAACCGGGACAGAAACACTGAAGCTTTCTTT. Translation gives CATNRDRNTEAFF.